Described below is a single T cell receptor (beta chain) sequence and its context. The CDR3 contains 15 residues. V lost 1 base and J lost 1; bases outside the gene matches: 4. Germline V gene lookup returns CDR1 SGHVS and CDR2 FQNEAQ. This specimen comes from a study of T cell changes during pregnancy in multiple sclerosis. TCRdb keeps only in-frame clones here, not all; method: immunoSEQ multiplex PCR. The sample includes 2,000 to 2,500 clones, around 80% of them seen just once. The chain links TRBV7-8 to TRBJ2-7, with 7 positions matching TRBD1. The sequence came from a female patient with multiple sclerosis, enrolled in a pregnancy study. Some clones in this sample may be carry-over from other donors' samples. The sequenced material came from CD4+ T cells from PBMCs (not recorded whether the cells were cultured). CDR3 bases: TGTGCCAGCAGCTTAGTACAGGGGCCTTCCTACGAGCAGTACTTC. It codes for CASSLVQGPSYEQYF.